Each of the 19 T cell receptor beta chains below was sequenced from the same sample in a study of blood T cells in healthy people across ages. For the second PCR, which ran for about 6 to 11 cycles, a sample-barcoded 5' primer and a J-beta primer mix were used. TCRdb redid the calling of the 5' RACE reads with MiXCR, one entry per CDR3 protein. The table includes about 580,000 distinct CDR3 sequences, 40% to 55% detected once. The material sequenced was blood. The source is a man older than 75 in good health.

The gene calls are TRBV7-9 and TRBJ1-2, with D possibly being TRBD1 (5 bases). This CDR3 has 12 amino acids. V was cut by 10 bases and J by 3 bases, with 12 bases left in between. Per germline, CDR1 SEHNR and CDR2 FQNEAQ (reference sequence). The CDR3 sequence: CAIPRDYYGYTF. The CDR3 nucleotides read TGTGCCATACCCAGGGACTACTATGGCTACACCTTC.

The V gene is TRBV15, the J gene TRBJ2-3, with 9 nucleotides matching TRBD2. This CDR3 region has 17 residues. V lost 0 bases to trimming and J lost 2 bases; unmatched junction nucleotides: 6. The germline V gene encodes CDR1 LNHNV and CDR2 YYDKDF (reference sequence). The CDR3 bases are TGTGCCACCAGCAGAGAATTGGCTAGCGGGGTCACAGATACGCAGTATTTT. Amino acid sequence: CATSRELASGVTDTQYF. The entire variable domain, with the rest obtained from reference TRBV15 and TRBJ2-3, is as follows: DAMVIQNPRYQVTQFGKPVTLSCSQTLNHNVMYWYQQKSSQAPKLLFHYYDKDFNNEADTPDNFQSRRPNTSFCFLDIRSPGLGDTAMYLCATSRELASGVTDTQYFGPGTRLTVL.

This clonotype appeared once. The chain uses TRBV13 and TRBJ1-4, with D hard to call. The CDR3 has 15 residues. Trimming stripped 0 bases from V and 4 bases from J, with 9 bases between. Germline lookup yields CDR1 PRHDT and CDR2 FYEKMQ (reference sequence). In nucleotides, the CDR3 is TGTGCCAGCAGCTTAGGCCTACAGAGTAATGAAAAACTGTTTTTT. Translated: CASSLGLQSNEKLFF.

This clonotype was seen a single time. This chain connects TRBV12-3 or TRBV12-4 to TRBJ2-7; TRBD1 matches at 8 bases. V trimming: 3 bases; J trimming: 5 bases; junction bases outside the gene matches: 6. The CDR3 length is 14 residues. The CDR3 sequence: CASSFGQGPDEQYF. CDR3 in DNA: TGTGCCAGCAGTTTTGGACAGGGTCCCGACGAGCAGTACTTC.

The chain employs TRBV11-2 and TRBJ2-1; D is possibly TRBD1 or TRBD2 (6 bases each). V lost 3 bases and J lost 7, with 22 bases in between. CDR3 length: 17 amino acids. Looked up from germline, CDR1 is SGHAT and CDR2 is FQNNGV. The CDR3 DNA is TGTGCCAGCAGCTTTAGAGGGGCAACAGGGAGGTCTAATGAGCAGTTCTTC. Protein product: CASSFRGATGRSNEQFF.

The V call is TRBV20-1, the J call TRBJ1-1; a weak D match, TRBD1 (5 bases). CDR1 is DFQATT, CDR2 SNEGSKA, per germline (reference sequence). The CDR3 runs to 14 residues. Between the trimmed V and J ends, which lost 2 bases and 3 bases, there was a span of 13 bases. The CDR3 region has the DNA TGCAGTGCTAGACTAGGGGACGGGGACACTGAAGCTTTCTTT. Protein sequence: CSARLGDGDTEAFF.

The V call is TRBV4-3, the J call TRBJ2-5, with a tentative D call TRBD2 (6 bases). Germline CDR1 and CDR2: LGHNA and YSLEER. The CDR3 spans 15 residues. Deletions cut 3 bases from V and 5 bases from J, with 16 bases between. DNA for the CDR3: TGCGCCAGCAGCCAGGTTGCGGGGAGGTGGGAGACCCAGTACTTC. Translating gives CASSQVAGRWETQYF.

This clonotype was detected a few times. The V gene is TRBV11-2, the J gene TRBJ2-4; D not resolved. This CDR3 is built from 15 residues. Germline CDR1 reads SGHAT; CDR2 reads FQNNGV. V lost 6 bases and J lost 2, with 14 bases in between. CDR3 nucleotides: TGTGCCAGCAGATTCGGGCGCGACTCCAAAAACATTCAGTACTTC. This encodes CASRFGRDSKNIQYF.

This clonotype was counted a few times. V usage is TRBV20-1 and J usage is TRBJ2-7, with 7 bases matching TRBD2. The CDR3 is 12 residues long. Germline loops: CDR1 DFQATT, CDR2 SNEGSKA (reference sequence). The junction had 2 bases not matched to a gene; V was cut back by 4 bases and J by 2 bases. CDR3 nucleotide sequence: TGCAGTGCTACCGCGGGGGCCTACGAGCAGTACTTC. This sequence encodes CSATAGAYEQYF.

V and J are TRBV14 and TRBJ2-7; 7 bases fit TRBD1. Germline values: CDR1 SGHDN, CDR2 FVKESK. This CDR3 is built from 13 residues. With 3 bases clipped from V and 5 bases from J, the junction kept 4 bases outside the gene matches. CDR3 loop: CASSQDRFHEQYF. The CDR3 DNA reads as TGTGCCAGCAGCCAGGACAGGTTCCACGAGCAGTACTTC. The complete variable domain, with remaining parts taken from reference TRBV14 and TRBJ2-7, reads EAGVTQFPSHSVIEKGQTVTLRCDPISGHDNLYWYRRVMGKEIKFLLHFVKESKQDESGMPNNRFLAERTGGTYSTLKVQPAELEDSGVYFCASSQDRFHEQYFGPGTRLTVT.

This clonotype has only a few counts. This chain links TRBV29-1 with TRBJ2-3, with TRBD1 matching 8 bases. This CDR3 comprises 14 residues. The ends lost 3 bases at V and 3 bases at J; junction bases unmatched: 5. Germline V gene data show CDR1 as SQVTM and CDR2 as ANQGSEA. This CDR3 is CSVEGQVGTDTQYF. In DNA, the CDR3 is TGCAGCGTTGAGGGACAGGTGGGGACAGATACGCAGTATTTT.

As concerns this clonotype: One junction end disagrees with the germline gene, perhaps due to a read error. This rearrangement joins TRBV11-1 to TRBJ2-5; D gene unclear. The CDR3 runs 13 residues. Per germline, CDR1 SGHAT and CDR2 FQDESV (reference sequence). The CDR3 bases are TGTGTCAGCAGCGTAGAACAACAAGAGACCCAGTACTTC. This gives the protein CVSSVEQQETQYF.

The J gene is TRBJ1-2, the V gene TRBV27; tentatively, D is TRBD1 (5 bases). This CDR3 has 14 residues. From germline, CDR1 is MNHEY and CDR2 SMNVEV (reference sequence). V was clipped by 2 bases and J by 3 bases, with 10 bases between them. CDR3: CASSLEGPHYGYTF. In DNA form, the CDR3 reads TGTGCCAGCAGTTTAGAGGGGCCCCACTATGGCTACACCTTC.

This clonotype was counted many times. CDR3: CASSPPGGYGYTF. In DNA, the CDR3 is TGTGCCAGCAGCCCCCCAGGGGGCTATGGCTACACCTTC. The V call is TRBV6-5, the J call TRBJ1-2; TRBD1 agrees at 7 bases. J gave up 4 bases and V 6 bases, and 5 bases lay outside the gene matches. The CDR3 is made up of 13 amino acids. Germline CDR1 reads MNHEY; CDR2 reads SVGAGI.

This chain connects TRBV30 to TRBJ1-5, with 9 bases that match TRBD1. The CDR3 has 17 residues. Unmatched junction bases numbered 7, after V lost 0 bases and J lost 1 base. The germline gives CDR1 GTSNPN, CDR2 SVGIG (reference sequence). The CDR3 loop is CAWSVRTGTGSNQPQHF. In nucleotides, the CDR3 is TGTGCCTGGAGTGTTCGGACCGGGACAGGGAGCAATCAGCCCCAGCATTTT.

The genes are TRBV7-9 and TRBJ2-1; 11 positions match TRBD2. CDR3 size: 18 residues. V lost 4 bases, J lost 9 bases, and 17 bases stayed unmatched. CDR1 and CDR2 from the germline V gene are SEHNR and FQNEAQ (reference sequence). This chain's CDR3 is CASSSDTTSGVRWGEQFF. The CDR3 DNA follows: TGTGCCAGCAGCTCAGACACGACTAGCGGGGTGCGGTGGGGTGAGCAGTTCTTC.

This clonotype was counted a few times. V is TRBV4-2 and J is TRBJ1-2; 7 bases are a match to TRBD1. From germline, CDR1 is LGHNA and CDR2 YNFKEQ. The length of the CDR3 is 15 residues. V was pared by 4 bases and J by 5 bases, with 10 bases of the junction left unmatched. In DNA, the CDR3 is TGTGCCAGCAGCCCGGAGTTAGGGACAGCGTATGGCTACACCTTC. Amino acids: CASSPELGTAYGYTF.

As for this clonotype: This sequence may be a read error, since a much larger clone differs from it by one base. The chain is built from TRBV20-1 and TRBJ2-5, with D tentatively TRBD1 (6 bases). With 3 bases removed from V and 10 bases from J, the gap between germline ends came to 18 bases. The V gene's germline CDR1 is DFQATT and CDR2 SNEGSKA (reference sequence). The CDR3 sequence is 13 residues long. The DNA for the CDR3 is TGCAGTGCTAGTCAGGCAGTCTCAGGGGACCAGTACTTC. This translates into CSASQAVSGDQYF.

A few counts support this clonotype. The rearrangement uses TRBV20-1 and TRBJ2-7; 10 nucleotides line up with TRBD2. This CDR3 spans 15 amino acids. V trimming: 6 bases; J trimming: 2 bases; junction bases outside the gene matches: 10. The V gene's germline CDR1 is DFQATT and CDR2 SNEGSKA (reference sequence). The CDR3: CSAPITSGITYEQYF. CDR3 DNA: TGCAGTGCCCCAATAACTAGCGGGATTACCTACGAGCAGTACTTC.